The clone carrying this T cell receptor beta chain has only a few counts. Its target is not known. Noted treatment: roughly 10-day PBMC culture with coronavirus spike peptide pools or control peptides (ViraFEST assay). The sample is drawn from a study of vaccination and CD4 T cells after COVID-19. Study details: Convalescent persons amounted to six males plus four females, two of whom were Hispanic. It was a median approximately 92 days after diagnosis, with a range of 35 to 161, that post-COVID samples were drawn.

Cultured CD4+ T-cell DNA underwent Oncomine TCR Beta short-read sequencing. TCRdb re-analysed the PCR reads in MiXCR, keeping a single row per CDR3 protein. The table has about 10,000 distinct CDR3 sequences, roughly 25% seen once. The receptor comes from a human donor who received a COVID-19 vaccine. Here the sequenced sample was CD4+ T cells from blood, cultured in vitro, taken before SARS-CoV-2 vaccination.

The CDR3 spells CSAAGGGETQYF. CDR3 DNA sequence: TGCAGTGCTGCGGGGGGGGGAGAGACCCAGTACTTC. V and J are TRBV20-1 and TRBJ2-5; 9 bases map to TRBD2. The CDR3 extends over 12 amino acids. V shed 5 bases, J shed 4 bases, and the junction held 2 bases outside the gene matches. Germline V gene sequence: CDR1 DFQATT, CDR2 SNEGSKA (reference sequence).